A single sample gave rise to the 25 T cell receptor beta chains below, sequenced in a study of cytomegalovirus exposure and HLA in healthy donors. 13 Jbeta primers and 60 Vbeta primers were used for the PCR. The data were produced by immunoSEQ multiplex PCR, yet TCRdb's version contains in-frame clones alone and is incomplete. The sample lists 200,000 to 250,000 clones; 80% to 85% were seen once. The sequenced sample was PBMCs. Every receptor here comes from a woman aged 55-70 years in good health and CMV-seropositive.

The chain employs TRBV13 and TRBJ1-2, with D possibly TRBD1 on 6 matching bases. Trimming shortened V by 4 bases and J by 2 bases, and 14 bases separated the two germline ends. Per the germline V gene, CDR1 is PRHDT and CDR2 is FYEKMQ (reference sequence). The CDR3 consists of 15 residues. CDR3 in DNA: TGTGCCAGCAGCTATTCTGCCGGGACAAACTATGGCTACACCTTC. Its translation: CASSYSAGTNYGYTF. Filled out from reference TRBV13 and TRBJ1-2, the complete variable domain reads AAGVIQSPRHLIKEKRETATLKCYPIPRHDTVYWYQQGPGQDPQFLISFYEKMQSDKGSIPDRFSAQQFSDYHSELNMSSLELGDSALYFCASSYSAGTNYGYTFGSGTRLTVV.

V gene TRBV28 combines with J gene TRBJ2-3, with a tentative D call TRBD2 (6 bases). Germline CDR1 reads MDHEN; CDR2 reads SYDVKM. Trimming took 6 bases from V and 5 from J, leaving 18 bases between them. This CDR3 is 15 amino acids long. The CDR3 sequence: CASSPSREAVDTQYF. The CDR3 coding sequence is TGTGCCAGCAGCCCTTCGAGGGAGGCGGTAGATACGCAGTATTTT.

The genes are TRBV21-1 and TRBJ2-7; TRBD1 was called by the table and not checked on the DNA. TRBV21-1 is a pseudogene. The CDR3 is 16 amino acids. This chain's CDR3 is CASSKRRHRRAYEQYF. CDR3 in DNA: TGTGCCAGCAGCAAAAGGCGGCACAGGCGCGCCTACGAGCAGTACTTC.

V usage is TRBV27 and J usage is TRBJ1-1; 11 bases line up with TRBD1. Germline V lookup: CDR1 MNHEY, CDR2 SMNVEV (reference sequence). The V segment lost 8 bases and the J segment 6 bases; nucleotides outside the gene matches: 5. This CDR3 is 13 amino acids long. CDR3 amino acids: CASGRDRGAEAFF. The CDR3 DNA sequence: TGTGCCAGCGGTCGGGACAGGGGGGCTGAAGCTTTCTTT.

This clone was seen only a few times. The rearrangement uses TRBV27 and TRBJ1-6; D might be TRBD1 (5 bases). The CDR3 is made up of 14 amino acids. The V gene lost 3 bases and the J gene lost 4 bases, with 7 bases spanning the gap. The germline V gene has CDR1 MNHEY and CDR2 SMNVEV (reference sequence). The CDR3 sequence: CASSFSGYNSPLHF. CDR3 sequence (DNA): TGTGCCAGCAGTTTTTCAGGGTATAATTCACCCCTCCACTTT.

This chain connects TRBV19 to TRBJ2-7, with 8 nucleotides matching TRBD2. The trim removed 5 bases at V and 3 bases at J, leaving 9 bases unmatched. Germline values: CDR1 LNHDA, CDR2 SQIVND (reference sequence). The CDR3 covers 15 residues. The CDR3: CASSDPGTSYYEQYF. CDR3 sequence (DNA): TGTGCCAGTAGTGACCCCGGGACTAGTTACTACGAGCAGTACTTC.

The DNA for the CDR3 is TGTGCCTGCCCGGGACACGACTCTGGAAACACCATATATTTT. Its translation is CACPGHDSGNTIYF. The chain is built from TRBV30 and TRBJ1-3, with D tentatively TRBD1 (6 bases). V shed 6 bases and J shed 0 bases, with 12 bases lying between them. Germline V CDR1 and CDR2: GTSNPN, SVGIG (reference sequence). The CDR3 loop spans 14 amino acids.

V usage is TRBV19 and J usage is TRBJ2-7; TRBD2 matches at 8 bases. Germline-derived CDR1 and CDR2 are LNHDA and SQIVND (reference sequence). This CDR3 region has 14 residues. With V trimmed by 5 bases and J by 7 bases, 10 bases remained unmatched. The CDR3 protein is CASSPTGGSEEQYF. The CDR3 bases are TGTGCCAGTAGTCCTACGGGGGGGTCGGAAGAGCAGTACTTC.

V is TRBV28 and J is TRBJ2-1, with 7 bases identical to TRBD2. This CDR3 has 16 amino acids. The V gene end was trimmed by 7 bases and the J gene end by 0 bases; junction bases not matched to a gene: 9. Germline assignment: CDR1 MDHEN and CDR2 SYDVKM. CDR3 sequence: CASNPGGSISYNEQFF. The CDR3 DNA follows: TGTGCCAGCAATCCGGGCGGGAGTATCTCCTACAATGAGCAGTTCTTC.

The chain uses TRBV2 and TRBJ2-4, with 12 bases identical to TRBD2. Germline CDR1 reads SNHLY; CDR2 reads FYNNEI. J lost 0 bases, V lost 8 bases, and 2 bases had no gene match. This CDR3 region has 15 residues. The CDR3 protein is CASGLAGLAKNIQYF. For the CDR3, the DNA is TGTGCCAGCGGACTAGCGGGGCTAGCCAAAAACATTCAGTACTTC.

This chain connects TRBV7-9 to TRBJ2-1; 7 bases are shared with TRBD2. The V segment lost 3 bases and the J segment 8 bases; nucleotides outside the gene matches: 1. Germline CDR1 SEHNR, CDR2 FQNEAQ (reference sequence). The CDR3 has 12 residues. The CDR3 DNA sequence: TGTGCCAGCAGCTTTAGCGGGTATGAGCAGTTCTTC. It is translated as CASSFSGYEQFF.

The CDR3 DNA reads as TGTGCCAGCAGTGGGACTAGCGGGAGATACAATGAGCAGTTCTTC. It yields the protein CASSGTSGRYNEQFF. The gene calls are TRBV2 and TRBJ2-1; 13 positions agree with TRBD2. In germline, CDR1 is SNHLY, CDR2 FYNNEI. This CDR3 region has 15 residues. V shed 4 bases and J 4 bases; nucleotides not matched to a gene: 1.

This clone was seen a few times. The DNA of the CDR3 is TGCAGCGTTGAAGCCCAGAACACTGAAGCTTTCTTT. Protein: CSVEAQNTEAFF. The rearrangement uses TRBV29-1 and TRBJ1-1; D not certain. V lost 1 base and J lost 1, with 4 bases in between. Germline assignment: CDR1 SQVTM and CDR2 ANQGSEA. CDR3 length: 12 residues.

The chain joins TRBV4-2 to TRBJ2-3, with D perhaps matching TRBD2 (7 bases). Trimming pared 3 bases from V and 5 bases from J, leaving 15 bases between. The CDR3 length is 15 residues. Germline V CDR1 and CDR2: LGHNA, YNFKEQ. The CDR3 sequence: CASSQPSGGGDTQYF. CDR3 DNA: TGTGCCAGCAGCCAGCCTAGCGGAGGGGGAGATACGCAGTATTTT.

The chain employs TRBV28 and TRBJ2-5; perhaps TRBD2 as D (5 bases). Germline V lookup: CDR1 MDHEN, CDR2 SYDVKM. The CDR3 is made up of 15 amino acids. V was pared by 2 bases and J by 2 bases, with 12 bases between. CDR3 amino acids: CASSLASSGQETQYF. DNA of the CDR3: TGTGCCAGCAGTTTAGCGTCGAGCGGACAAGAGACCCAGTACTTC. The full variable domain, its missing parts supplied by reference TRBV28 and TRBJ2-5, is DVKVTQSSRYLVKRTGEKVFLECVQDMDHENMFWYRQDPGLGLRLIYFSYDVKMKEKGDIPEGYSVSREKKERFSLILESASTNQTSMYLCASSLASSGQETQYFGPGTRLLVL.

The chain uses TRBV6-5 and TRBJ1-2; D might be TRBD1 (5 bases). Germline CDR1 MNHEY, CDR2 SVGAGI. This CDR3 comprises 14 residues. The V gene lost 6 bases and the J gene lost 2 bases, with 13 bases spanning the gap. The CDR3 coding sequence is TGTGCCAGCAGCGCTTTGAAGGGGAACTATGGCTACACCTTC. Amino acids: CASSALKGNYGYTF.

This clone appeared a few times. V is TRBV4-1 and J is TRBJ1-1, with D possibly matching TRBD1 (5 bases). Looked up from germline, CDR1 is MGHRA and CDR2 is YSYEKL. V was clipped by 1 base and J by 4 bases, with 13 bases between them. The CDR3 consists of 15 residues. Here the CDR3 DNA reads TGCGCCAGCAGCCAAGCTAAGGGGCGAGTCACTGAAGCTTTCTTT. This sequence encodes CASSQAKGRVTEAFF.

The rearrangement links TRBV21-1 to TRBJ2-7; TRBD2, as called in the table, went unchecked against the DNA. TRBV21-1 is a pseudogene. CDR3 length: 15 amino acids. The CDR3 nucleotides read TGTGCCAGCACCGGTTTAGAGCGGGAGTACTACGAGCAGTACTTC. Amino acid sequence: CASTGLEREYYEQYF.

This clone was recorded once. The chain employs TRBV7-9 and TRBJ1-2; D might be TRBD1 (5 bases). The CDR3 is 15 amino acids. The V gene lost 0 bases and the J gene lost 7 bases, with 15 bases spanning the gap. CDR1 and CDR2 from the germline V gene are SEHNR and FQNEAQ (reference sequence). CDR3 sequence: CASSLAGADPCGYTF. The CDR3 DNA reads TGTGCCAGCAGCTTAGCAGGGGCAGATCCTTGTGGCTACACCTTC. Supplemented by reference TRBV7-9 and TRBJ1-2, the full variable domain reads DTGVSQNPRHKITKRGQNVTFRCDPISEHNRLYWYRQTLGQGPEFLTYFQNEAQLEKSRLLSDRFSAERPKGSFSTLEIQRTEQGDSAMYLCASSLAGADPCGYTFGSGTRLTVV.

This chain joins TRBV9 and TRBJ1-2; no clear D gene. The CDR3 spans 12 residues. The ends were cut back, 1 base at V and 9 bases at J, with 10 bases in the middle. CDR1 and CDR2 (germline): SGDLS, YYNGEE. The CDR3 coding sequence is TGTGCCAGCAGCGTAAAGGAGGAGAGCTACACCTTC. This sequence encodes CASSVKEESYTF.

The rearrangement uses TRBV7-9 and TRBJ1-2; D is perhaps TRBD1 (6 bases). The germline V and J ends were trimmed by 1 base and 6 bases, with 9 bases remaining between them. The CDR3 loop spans 13 amino acids. Germline V gives CDR1 SEHNR, CDR2 FQNEAQ (reference sequence). The chain's CDR3 is CASSLGTGNGYTF. CDR3 bases: TGTGCCAGCAGCTTAGGCACAGGGAATGGCTACACCTTC.

The rearrangement joins TRBV29-1 to TRBJ2-3; D not certain. Trimming left V 1 base short and J 2 bases short, with 7 bases between. The CDR3 sequence is 13 residues long. Looked up from germline, CDR1 is SQVTM and CDR2 is ANQGSEA. The CDR3 protein is CSVEVQATDTQYF. In DNA, the CDR3 is TGCAGCGTTGAAGTGCAGGCCACAGATACGCAGTATTTT.

The genes are TRBV14 and TRBJ2-5, with 7 bases identical to TRBD2. The ends lost 4 bases at V and 0 bases at J; junction bases unmatched: 8. Germline loops: CDR1 SGHDN, CDR2 FVKESK. This CDR3 contains 16 residues. The CDR3 reads CASSPGGKAYQETQYF. Written as DNA, the CDR3 is TGTGCCAGCAGCCCCGGGGGGAAAGCGTACCAAGAGACCCAGTACTTC.

The V gene is TRBV6-1, the J gene TRBJ2-1, with 7 bases identical to TRBD1. Germline-derived CDR1 and CDR2 are MNHNS and SASEGT. V was pared by 4 bases and J by 6 bases, with 6 bases of the junction left unmatched. This CDR3 region has 14 residues. The CDR3 DNA follows: TGTGCCAGCAGTGTTGACAGGGTGAGCAATGAGCAGTTCTTC. Protein: CASSVDRVSNEQFF.

The chain combines TRBV9 with TRBJ2-1; 10 bases match TRBD2. This CDR3 has 18 amino acids. Germline V gene data show CDR1 as SGDLS and CDR2 as YYNGEE. The junction had 8 bases not matched to a gene; V was cut back by 2 bases and J by 0 bases. CDR3 coding DNA: TGTGCCAGCAGCGTGACACTAGCGGGACTAAGCTCCTACAATGAGCAGTTCTTC. It is translated as CASSVTLAGLSSYNEQFF.